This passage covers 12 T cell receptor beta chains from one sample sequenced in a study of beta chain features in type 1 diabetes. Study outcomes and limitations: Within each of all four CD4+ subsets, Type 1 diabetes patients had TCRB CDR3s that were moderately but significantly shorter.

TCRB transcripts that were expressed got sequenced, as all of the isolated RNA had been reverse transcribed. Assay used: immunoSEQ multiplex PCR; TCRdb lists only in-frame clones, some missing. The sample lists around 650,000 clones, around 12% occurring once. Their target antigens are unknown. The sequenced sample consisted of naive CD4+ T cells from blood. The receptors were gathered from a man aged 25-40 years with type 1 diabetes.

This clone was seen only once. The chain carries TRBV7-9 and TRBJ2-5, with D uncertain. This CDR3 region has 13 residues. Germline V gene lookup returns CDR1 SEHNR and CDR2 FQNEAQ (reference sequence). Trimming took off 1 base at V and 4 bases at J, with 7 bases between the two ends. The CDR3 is CASSLGNGETQYF. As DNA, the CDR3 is TGTGCCAGCAGCTTAGGTAACGGAGAGACCCAGTACTTC.

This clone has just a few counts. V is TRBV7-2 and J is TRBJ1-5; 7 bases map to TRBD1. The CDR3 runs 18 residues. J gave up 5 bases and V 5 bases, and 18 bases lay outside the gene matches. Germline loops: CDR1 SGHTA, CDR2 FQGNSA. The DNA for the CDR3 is TGTGCCAGCAGCCCCAGAAATGAGACAGGGAGGGTCTATCAGCCCCAGCATTTT. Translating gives CASSPRNETGRVYQPQHF.

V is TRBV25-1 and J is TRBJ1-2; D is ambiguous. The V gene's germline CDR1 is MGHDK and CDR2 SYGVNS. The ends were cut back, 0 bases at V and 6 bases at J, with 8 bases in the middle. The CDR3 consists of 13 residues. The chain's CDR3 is CASSEYPSDGYTF. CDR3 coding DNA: TGTGCCAGCAGTGAATATCCTTCCGATGGCTACACCTTC.

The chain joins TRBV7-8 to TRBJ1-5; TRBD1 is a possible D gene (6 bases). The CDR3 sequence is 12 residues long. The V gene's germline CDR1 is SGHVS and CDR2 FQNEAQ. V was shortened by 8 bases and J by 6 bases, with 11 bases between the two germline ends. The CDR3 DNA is TGTGCCAGCGGGGGGCAGGGTCAGCCCCAGCATTTT. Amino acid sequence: CASGGQGQPQHF.

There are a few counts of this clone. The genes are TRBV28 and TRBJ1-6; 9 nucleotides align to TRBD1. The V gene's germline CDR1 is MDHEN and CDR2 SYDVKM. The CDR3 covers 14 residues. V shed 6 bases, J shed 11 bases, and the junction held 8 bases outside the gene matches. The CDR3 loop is CASSRGTGIPPLHF. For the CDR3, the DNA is TGTGCCAGCAGCCGTGGGACAGGGATACCACCCCTCCACTTT.

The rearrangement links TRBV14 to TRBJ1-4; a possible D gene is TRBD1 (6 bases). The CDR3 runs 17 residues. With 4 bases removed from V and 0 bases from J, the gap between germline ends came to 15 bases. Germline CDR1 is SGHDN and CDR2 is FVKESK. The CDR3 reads CASSPLGGITTNEKLFF. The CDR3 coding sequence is TGTGCCAGCAGCCCACTAGGGGGAATCACAACTAATGAAAAACTGTTTTTT.

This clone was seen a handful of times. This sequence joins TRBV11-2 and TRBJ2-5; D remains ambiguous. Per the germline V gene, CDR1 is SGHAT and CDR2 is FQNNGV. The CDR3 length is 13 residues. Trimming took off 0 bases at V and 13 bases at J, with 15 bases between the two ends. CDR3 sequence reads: CASSLEVGQVGYF. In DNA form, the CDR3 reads TGTGCCAGCAGCTTAGAAGTAGGGCAGGTGGGGTACTTC.

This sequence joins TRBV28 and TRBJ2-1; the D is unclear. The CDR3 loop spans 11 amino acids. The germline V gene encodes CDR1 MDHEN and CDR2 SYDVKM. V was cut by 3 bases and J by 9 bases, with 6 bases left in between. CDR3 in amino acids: CASSFRGEQFF. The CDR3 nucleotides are TGTGCCAGCAGTTTTCGCGGTGAGCAGTTCTTC.

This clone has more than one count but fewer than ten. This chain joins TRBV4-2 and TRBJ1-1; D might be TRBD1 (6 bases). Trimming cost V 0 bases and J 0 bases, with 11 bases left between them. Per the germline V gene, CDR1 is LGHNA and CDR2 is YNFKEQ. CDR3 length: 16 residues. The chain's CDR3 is CASSQETGPLNTEAFF. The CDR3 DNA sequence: TGTGCCAGCAGCCAAGAAACAGGGCCCCTGAACACTGAAGCTTTCTTT.

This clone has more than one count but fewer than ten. CDR3 loop: CASTDRVNTGELFF. Written as DNA, the CDR3 is TGTGCCAGCACCGACAGGGTGAACACCGGGGAGCTGTTTTTT. This chain uses TRBV6-5 with TRBJ2-2, with 7 bases identical to TRBD1. CDR1 and CDR2 from the germline V gene are MNHEY and SVGAGI. V shed 7 bases and J 1 base; nucleotides not matched to a gene: 3. The CDR3 extends over 14 amino acids.

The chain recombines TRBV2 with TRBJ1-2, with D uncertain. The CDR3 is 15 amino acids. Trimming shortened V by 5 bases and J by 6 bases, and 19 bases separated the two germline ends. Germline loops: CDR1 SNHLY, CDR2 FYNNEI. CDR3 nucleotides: TGTGCCAGCAGTCCCTCTCCCCCTATCGGGGATGGCTACACCTTC. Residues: CASSPSPPIGDGYTF.

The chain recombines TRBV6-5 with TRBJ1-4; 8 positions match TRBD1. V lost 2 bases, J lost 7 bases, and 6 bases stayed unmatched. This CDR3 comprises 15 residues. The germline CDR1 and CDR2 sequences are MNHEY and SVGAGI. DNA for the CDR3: TGTGCCAGCAGTTACGGCGACAGGGGCATTGAAAAACTGTTTTTT. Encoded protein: CASSYGDRGIEKLFF.